This T cell receptor beta chain was found in a study of early T cells in non-severe SARS-CoV-2 infection. The CDR3 is made up of 17 amino acids. Germline V lookup: CDR1 SGHAT, CDR2 FQDESV (reference sequence). The V gene lost 5 bases and the J gene lost 1 base, with 20 bases spanning the gap. Unique molecular identifiers (one per individual cDNA molecule) were attached. Each CDR3 protein gets one entry after TCRdb re-called the 5' RACE reads with MiXCR. The data contain roughly 51,000 distinct CDR3 sequences, around 8% of them singletons. Sequenced material: whole blood, taken at baseline. The V and J genes are TRBV11-1 and TRBJ1-2; D is undetermined. The TCR was taken from an adult who was a healthcare worker with PCR-confirmed SARS-CoV-2 infection or an uninfected control (not recorded which). CDR3 region: CASSPDLGYGDNYGYTF. The CDR3 coding sequence is TGTGCCAGCAGCCCAGACTTGGGCTACGGAGATAACTATGGCTACACCTTC.